This T cell receptor (beta chain) is drawn from a study of T cells after yellow fever vaccination. Study-wide context: With SMART-Seq v4 Ultra Low Input, the fractions containing low cell numbers were prepared. Overall study results and limits: The study noted that FACS-sorted repertoires could contain abundant clonotypes contaminating from the bulk population.

As to this clonotype: Its specificity is unknown.

It was through 5'RACE template switching that TCR cDNA was made, with a universal primer site and UMIs added. TCRdb reanalysed the 5' RACE reads using MiXCR and keeps one entry per CDR3 protein. The sample lists under 550,000 distinct CDR3 sequences; 20% to 25% were seen once. The receptor was derived from a young man who received the YFV17D yellow fever vaccine. Material: PBMCs, obtained around 3 weeks after the first yellow fever vaccination.

DNA for the CDR3: TGTGCCAGCAGCCAAGCTTGGGACCGAAACACAGATACGCAGTATTTT. This encodes CASSQAWDRNTDTQYF. V is TRBV3-1 and J is TRBJ2-3; D might be TRBD1 or TRBD2, each matching 5 bases. The V gene lost 1 base and the J gene lost 2 bases, with 13 bases spanning the gap. Germline V CDR1 and CDR2: LGHDT, YNNKEL (reference sequence). CDR3 length: 16 amino acids.